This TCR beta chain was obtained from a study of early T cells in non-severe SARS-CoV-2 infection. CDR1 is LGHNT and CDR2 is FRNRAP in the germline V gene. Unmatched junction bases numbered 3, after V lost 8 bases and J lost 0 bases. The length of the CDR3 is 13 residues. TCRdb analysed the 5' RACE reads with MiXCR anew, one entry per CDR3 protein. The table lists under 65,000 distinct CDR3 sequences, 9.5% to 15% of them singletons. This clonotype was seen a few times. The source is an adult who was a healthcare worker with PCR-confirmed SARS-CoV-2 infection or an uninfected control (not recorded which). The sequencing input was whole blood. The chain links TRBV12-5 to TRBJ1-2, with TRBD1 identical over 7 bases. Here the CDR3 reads CASSQGTNYGYTF. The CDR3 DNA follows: TGTGCTAGTTCACAGGGGACTAACTATGGCTACACCTTC. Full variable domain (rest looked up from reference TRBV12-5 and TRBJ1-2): DARVTQTPRHKVTEMGQEVTMRCQPILGHNTVFWYRQTMMQGLELLAYFRNRAPLDDSGMPKDRFSAEMPDATLATLKIQPSEPRDSAVYFCASSQGTNYGYTFGSGTRLTVV.